There are a few counts of the clone carrying this TCR beta chain. The antigen remains unidentified. These data come from a study of vaccination and CD4 T cells after COVID-19. Study-level information: The cells were exposed to overlapping spike peptides originating from SARS-CoV-2, HCoV-NL63, HCoV-OC43 and HCoV-229E for stimulation.

Treatment noted: approximately nine-day PBMC culture with coronavirus spike peptide pools or control peptides (ViraFEST assay). Cultured CD4+ T cell DNA underwent sequencing with the Oncomine TCR Beta short-read assay. Via MiXCR, TCRdb re-called the PCR reads, giving one row per CDR3 protein. This repertoire shows about 18,000 distinct CDR3 sequences, approximately 51% found once; its top ten account for roughly 6.7%. The CDR3 spans 13 residues. The germline V and J ends were trimmed by 3 bases and 4 bases, with 9 bases remaining between them. Germline CDR1 is MDHEN and CDR2 is SYDVKM. The chain employs TRBV28 and TRBJ1-1, with D possibly TRBD1 on 5 matching bases. Sequencing used CD4+ T cells from blood, cultured in vitro. The origin of this receptor is a human donor who had recovered from COVID-19. CDR3 sequence reads: CASSLAGPTEAFF. The CDR3 DNA is TGTGCCAGCAGTTTGGCAGGGCCCACTGAAGCTTTCTTT.